These 3 T cell receptor beta chains were sequenced from one sample in a study of T-cell reconstitution after alpha-beta-depleted transplantation in children. It was with unique molecular identifiers that the TCRbeta library was prepared. TCRdb passed the PCR reads through MiXCR, listing each CDR3 protein once. The table has about 400,000 distinct CDR3 sequences, under 20% seen once. This specimen consisted of PBMCs, mostly from graft donor cells, obtained 360 days after TCRalphabeta/CD19-depleted stem cell transplant. The origin of the receptors is a boy younger than two who had a stem cell transplant for Wiskott-Aldrich syndrome, so the T cells may come from the graft donor.

This clonotype was picked up many times. The rearrangement joins TRBV20-1 to TRBJ2-7; 10 bases fit TRBD1. The J segment lost 7 bases and the V segment lost 0 bases, leaving 12 bases of the junction unmatched. Germline V gene lookup returns CDR1 DFQATT and CDR2 SNEGSKA (reference sequence). The CDR3 length is 16 residues. The CDR3 spells CSARDFPGQGSGEQYF. CDR3 nucleotide sequence: TGCAGTGCTAGAGATTTTCCGGGACAGGGGTCGGGGGAGCAGTACTTC.

This clonotype was seen only a few times. The genes are TRBV28 and TRBJ1-1; D not resolved. Germline V CDR1 and CDR2: MDHEN, SYDVKM. Trimming took off 3 bases at V and 0 bases at J, with 8 bases between the two ends. The CDR3 has 14 amino acids. The CDR3: CASSLFLMNTEAFF. The CDR3, as DNA: TGTGCCAGCAGTTTGTTCCTCATGAACACTGAAGCTTTCTTT.

The chain joins TRBV19 to TRBJ2-4, with a tentative D call TRBD2 (5 bases). Germline V gene lookup returns CDR1 LNHDA and CDR2 SQIVND (reference sequence). The CDR3 sequence is 16 residues long. V lost 0 bases to trimming and J lost 2 bases, with 11 bases between them. CDR3 amino acids: CASSIETSWTKNIQYF. In DNA, the CDR3 is TGTGCCAGTAGTATAGAAACTAGTTGGACCAAAAACATTCAGTACTTC.